A single sample gave rise to the 30 T cell receptor beta chains below, sequenced in a study of shared clonotypes between healthy human individuals. Produced via immunoSEQ multiplex PCR; TCRdb's table is partial and in-frame only. The table includes roughly 550,000 clones, 95% detected once. Only CD45RO-negative cells positively selected for CCR7 counted as naive CD8 cells, so terminally differentiated effector memory CD45RA+ cells were excluded. Material: naive CD8+ T cells sorted from blood. The receptors were gathered from a woman aged 25-40 years in good health.

The chain carries TRBV29-1 and TRBJ2-1; D not resolved. The CDR3 is 12 residues long. The V end was cut by 3 bases, the J end by 4 bases, with 7 bases between. Germline loops: CDR1 SQVTM, CDR2 ANQGSEA. Here the CDR3 reads CSVEAEYNEQFF. For the CDR3, the DNA is TGCAGCGTTGAGGCGGAATACAATGAGCAGTTCTTC.

A note on this clone: This sample includes further DNA sequences coding for the same CDR3. The chain recombines TRBV19 with TRBJ1-1; no firm D call. The V gene lost 3 bases and the J gene lost 1 base, with 6 bases spanning the gap. This CDR3 region has 13 residues. Per germline, CDR1 LNHDA and CDR2 SQIVND (reference sequence). This chain's CDR3 is CASSIGGNTEAFF. The CDR3 DNA follows: TGTGCCAGTAGTATTGGAGGGAACACTGAAGCTTTCTTT.

The chain couples TRBV11-2 to TRBJ1-5; D is ambiguous. The V gene's germline CDR1 is SGHAT and CDR2 FQNNGV. Trimming took 0 bases from V and 8 from J, leaving 8 bases between them. This CDR3 contains 13 residues. The CDR3 DNA is TGTGCCAGCAGCTTAGACGTACTTGAGCCCCAGCATTTT. Its protein is CASSLDVLEPQHF.

The chain carries TRBV19 and TRBJ2-1; TRBD1 is a possible D gene (5 bases). CDR3 length: 16 amino acids. Trimming removed 3 bases from V and 3 bases from J, with 15 bases in between. Germline V gene lookup returns CDR1 LNHDA and CDR2 SQIVND (reference sequence). CDR3 in DNA: TGTGCCAGTAGTATTCATGACCGACAGTTCTACAATGAGCAGTTCTTC. Translated: CASSIHDRQFYNEQFF. Complete variable domain (other parts from reference TRBV19 and TRBJ2-1): DGGITQSPKYLFRKEGQNVTLSCEQNLNHDAMYWYRQDPGQGLRLIYYSQIVNDFQKGDIAEGYSVSREKKESFPLTVTSAQKNPTAFYLCASSIHDRQFYNEQFFGPGTRLTVL.

The chain joins TRBV27 to TRBJ2-5, with a tentative D call TRBD1 (5 bases). V lost 9 bases to trimming and J lost 1 base, with 9 bases between them. The CDR3 covers 12 residues. Germline V gene sequence: CDR1 MNHEY, CDR2 SMNVEV (reference sequence). CDR3 amino acids: CASGRVQETQYF. The CDR3 region has the DNA TGTGCCAGTGGCAGGGTCCAAGAGACCCAGTACTTC.

The chain joins TRBV9 to TRBJ2-7; 13 positions agree with TRBD2. Per germline, CDR1 SGDLS and CDR2 YYNGEE. This CDR3 spans 16 amino acids. V was pared by 3 bases and J by 3 bases, with 6 bases of the junction left unmatched. CDR3 coding DNA: TGTGCCAGCAGCGACGACGGGACTAGCGGGAACTACGAGCAGTACTTC. It encodes CASSDDGTSGNYEQYF.

The V and J genes are TRBV15 and TRBJ2-1; D gene ambiguous. The CDR3 sequence is 13 residues long. V lost 0 bases to trimming and J lost 10 bases, with 10 bases between them. Germline V CDR1 and CDR2: LNHNV, YYDKDF (reference sequence). CDR3 residues: CATSRDRTGEQFF. DNA for the CDR3: TGTGCCACCAGCAGAGACAGGACGGGCGAGCAGTTCTTC.

In its sample, this clone was seen once. The chain combines TRBV4-1 with TRBJ2-7, with D possibly TRBD2 on 5 matching bases. The CDR3 loop spans 15 amino acids. V shed 0 bases and J shed 4 bases, with 13 bases lying between them. Per the germline V gene, CDR1 is MGHRA and CDR2 is YSYEKL. This CDR3 reads CASSQDEAEGYEQYF. CDR3 DNA sequence: TGCGCCAGCAGCCAAGATGAGGCAGAGGGTTACGAGCAGTACTTC.

The CDR3 DNA sequence: TGTGCCAGCAGTCCCGGGACTAGCGGGAGGGAGACGCAGTATTTT. Translated: CASSPGTSGRETQYF. The genes are TRBV27 and TRBJ2-3; 16 bases fit TRBD2. CDR1 is MNHEY and CDR2 is SMNVEV in the germline V gene (reference sequence). The length of the CDR3 is 15 residues. With 5 bases clipped from V and 9 bases from J, the junction kept 5 bases outside the gene matches.

The gene calls are TRBV15 and TRBJ1-5; possibly TRBD1 for D (5 bases). The CDR3 has 17 amino acids. CDR1 is LNHNV and CDR2 is YYDKDF in the germline V gene (reference sequence). V was clipped by 0 bases and J by 1 base, with 13 bases between them. CDR3 protein: CATSRDRAGWSNQPQHF. Here the CDR3 DNA reads TGTGCCACCAGCAGAGATCGGGCAGGGTGGAGCAATCAGCCCCAGCATTTT.

The chain recombines TRBV7-9 with TRBJ2-1; D remains unclear. Germline CDR1 and CDR2: SEHNR and FQNEAQ (reference sequence). V lost 3 bases, J lost 7 bases, and 4 bases lay in between. CDR3 size: 11 residues. CDR3 loop: CASSFGNEQFF. Here the CDR3 DNA reads TGTGCCAGCAGCTTTGGAAATGAGCAGTTCTTC.

This chain connects TRBV6-1 to TRBJ2-5; the D is unclear. TRBJ2-7 explains the end of the DNA better; the J call may be wrong. The germline V gene encodes CDR1 MNHNS and CDR2 SASEGT. The CDR3 has 12 amino acids. This chain's CDR3 is CASRGPTYEQYF. The DNA of the CDR3 is TGTGCCAGCAGAGGGCCCACCTACGAGCAGTACTTC.

The chain carries TRBV9 and TRBJ2-1, with 7 bases matching TRBD1. V was pared by 0 bases and J by 3 bases, with 3 bases of the junction left unmatched. The CDR3 totals 15 residues. Germline V gene data show CDR1 as SGDLS and CDR2 as YYNGEE. The CDR3 loop reads CASSVEWTGYNEQFF. The DNA for the CDR3 is TGTGCCAGCAGCGTAGAATGGACAGGCTACAATGAGCAGTTCTTC.

J is TRBJ1-5 and V is TRBV30; D is ambiguous. The V end was cut by 3 bases, the J end by 1 base, with 7 bases between. In germline, CDR1 is GTSNPN, CDR2 SVGIG (reference sequence). This CDR3 has 13 residues. CDR3 in DNA: TGTGCCTGGAGCTTGGAGAGCAATCAGCCCCAGCATTTT. This sequence encodes CAWSLESNQPQHF.

The chain combines TRBV4-1 with TRBJ2-7, with D possibly being TRBD2 (6 bases). The germline V and J ends were trimmed by 1 base and 3 bases, with 16 bases remaining between them. Germline V gives CDR1 MGHRA, CDR2 YSYEKL. This CDR3 spans 16 amino acids. This CDR3 is CASSQGHGGGIYEQYF. Written as DNA, the CDR3 is TGCGCCAGCAGCCAAGGGCACGGTGGGGGGATCTACGAGCAGTACTTC.

J is TRBJ2-1 and V is TRBV4-1; D gene ambiguous. The CDR3 is 11 amino acids. V was cut by 2 bases and J by 8 bases, with 4 bases left in between. Per germline, CDR1 MGHRA and CDR2 YSYEKL. CDR3 in DNA: TGCGCCAGCAGCCAATTGGATGAGCAGTTCTTC. Protein sequence: CASSQLDEQFF.

In regard to this clone: The identical CDR3 is also encoded by other nucleotide sequences in the sample. This rearrangement joins TRBV6-5 to TRBJ1-1; D gene unclear. Germline CDR1 MNHEY, CDR2 SVGAGI. Trimming took off 2 bases at V and 1 base at J, with 5 bases between the two ends. This CDR3 region has 13 residues. CDR3 DNA sequence: TGTGCCAGCAGTTACGGCGGGAACACTGAAGCTTTCTTT. Protein product: CASSYGGNTEAFF.

The table lists this clone with a count of one. The chain uses TRBV27 and TRBJ2-7; D might be TRBD1 (5 bases). This CDR3 has 12 residues. V was clipped by 4 bases and J by 5 bases, with 9 bases between them. The germline V gene has CDR1 MNHEY and CDR2 SMNVEV (reference sequence). The CDR3 nucleotides are TGTGCCAGCAGTTCGGCAGGGAACGAGCAGTACTTC. Amino acids: CASSSAGNEQYF.

The chain combines TRBV5-6 with TRBJ1-3; perhaps TRBD1 as D (6 bases). The CDR3 covers 15 residues. CDR1 and CDR2 from the germline V gene are SGHDT and YYEEEE. V was cut by 3 bases and J by 2 bases, with 12 bases left in between. The CDR3 here is CASSWQGSTGNTIYF. The CDR3 bases are TGTGCCAGCAGCTGGCAGGGGTCTACTGGAAACACCATATATTTT.

This sequence joins TRBV20-1 and TRBJ1-6; D gene uncertain. Per the germline V gene, CDR1 is DFQATT and CDR2 is SNEGSKA (reference sequence). The V end lost 1 base, the J end lost 8 bases, and 3 bases lay between the germline ends. The CDR3 contains 11 residues. The CDR3 nucleotides are TGCAGTGCTAGAGGGTATTCACCCCTCCACTTT. The encoded protein is CSARGYSPLHF.

The chain carries TRBV4-1 and TRBJ1-6, with D tentatively TRBD1 (6 bases). CDR1 and CDR2 from the germline V gene are MGHRA and YSYEKL. The CDR3 is 17 amino acids. The germline V and J ends were trimmed by 3 bases and 0 bases, with 12 bases remaining between them. CDR3 protein: CASSQATGSSYNSPLHF. In DNA, the CDR3 is TGCGCCAGCAGCCAGGCTACAGGGAGCTCCTATAATTCACCCCTCCACTTT.

The genes are TRBV5-8 and TRBJ1-1; 7 bases match TRBD1. The CDR3 sequence is 14 residues long. After removal of 4 bases from V and 3 bases from J, the junction contained 6 bases not matched to a gene. Germline CDR1 is SGHTS and CDR2 is YDEGEE. The CDR3 sequence is CASSRSDRYTEAFF. CDR3 nucleotide sequence: TGTGCCAGCAGCCGATCGGACAGGTACACTGAAGCTTTCTTT.

V usage is TRBV27 and J usage is TRBJ2-5, with TRBD2 matching 8 bases. Near its end, the DNA agrees better with TRBJ2-7, so the J call may be wrong. CDR1 is MNHEY, CDR2 SMNVEV, per germline (reference sequence). The CDR3 runs to 13 residues. For the CDR3, the DNA is TGTGCCAGCAGCGGGCGGGAGGCCAACGAGCAGTACTTC. Translating gives CASSGREANEQYF.

The V call is TRBV28, the J call TRBJ2-2; D uncertain. The ends were cut back, 11 bases at V and 0 bases at J, with 16 bases in the middle. Germline V gene lookup returns CDR1 MDHEN and CDR2 SYDVKM. CDR3 length: 15 residues. CDR3 protein: CASETRRANTGELFF. The CDR3 region has the DNA TGTGCCTCCGAAACCCGTCGGGCGAACACCGGGGAGCTGTTTTTT.

The rearrangement uses TRBV4-1 and TRBJ2-3, with 9 bases lining up with TRBD2. Germline V gene sequence: CDR1 MGHRA, CDR2 YSYEKL. J gave up 2 bases and V 0 bases, and 12 bases lay outside the gene matches. The CDR3 runs to 19 residues. CDR3 nucleotide sequence: TGCGCCAGCAGCCAAGAGCTAGCGGGATTTACGGTGGCCACAGATACGCAGTATTTT. Amino acids: CASSQELAGFTVATDTQYF.

The chain employs TRBV5-6 and TRBJ2-2; no definite D call. The CDR3 runs to 15 residues. CDR1 and CDR2 from the germline V gene are SGHDT and YYEEEE. V lost 2 bases, J lost 2 bases, and 10 bases lay in between. The CDR3 bases are TGTGCCAGCAGCTTCCCAGCAGCTAACACCGGGGAGCTGTTTTTT. It is translated as CASSFPAANTGELFF.

The V call is TRBV27, the J call TRBJ1-4; TRBD1 aligns across 8 bases. The length of the CDR3 is 14 residues. Germline CDR1 MNHEY, CDR2 SMNVEV (reference sequence). The V segment lost 4 bases and the J segment 5 bases; nucleotides outside the gene matches: 3. In DNA form, the CDR3 reads TGTGCCAGCAGTTCACGACAGGGGAATGAAAAACTGTTTTTT. Its protein is CASSSRQGNEKLFF.

The J gene is TRBJ2-7, the V gene TRBV27; D possibly matches TRBD1 or TRBD2 (7 bases each). Per the germline V gene, CDR1 is MNHEY and CDR2 is SMNVEV (reference sequence). This CDR3 comprises 14 residues. The V gene lost 6 bases and the J gene lost 3 bases, with 15 bases spanning the gap. The CDR3 here is CASRSGTAYYEQYF. In DNA form, the CDR3 reads TGTGCCAGCAGGAGCGGGACAGCTTACTACGAGCAGTACTTC.

Remarks on this clone: Other DNA sequences from this sample encode an identical CDR3 as well. The chain has TRBV2 and TRBJ1-2; 8 nucleotides match TRBD1. CDR3 length equals 14 residues. Per the germline V gene, CDR1 is SNHLY and CDR2 is FYNNEI. J lost 8 bases, V lost 1 base, and 6 bases had no gene match. Here the CDR3 reads CASSEGQGAGGYTF. As DNA, the CDR3 is TGTGCCAGCAGTGAAGGCCAGGGGGCGGGAGGCTACACCTTC.

This chain links TRBV2 with TRBJ2-1, with TRBD2 matching over 9 bases. Germline trimming cut 8 bases from V and 6 bases from J; bases unmatched to any gene: 8. The CDR3 sequence is 14 residues long. Germline CDR1 is SNHLY and CDR2 is FYNNEI. CDR3 bases: TGTGCCAGCGATGTAGCGGGAGTACCCAATGAGCAGTTCTTC. It codes for CASDVAGVPNEQFF.